This TCR beta chain is drawn from a study of blood T cells in healthy people across ages. The donors, healthy Caucasians from Russia, were aged roughly 6 to 90. Isolation yielded PBMCs, at least 6.5 million per sample, in every case. A second roughly 6 to 11 cycle PCR used barcoded and J-beta primers. MiXCR, applied by TCRdb to the 5' RACE reads, yields one record per CDR3 protein. The sample includes around 1,600,000 distinct CDR3 sequences, about 42% of them seen just once. Findings of the study overall: Roughly linear declines in TCR beta diversity per million T cells occurred with age. TCR beta diversity tracked closely with naive T cell percentage.

This clonotype was picked up a small number of times. Its specificity is not known. The CDR3 has 11 amino acids. Trimming took 5 bases from V and 3 from J, leaving 8 bases between them. Germline CDR1 and CDR2: SQVTM and ANQGSEA. The J gene is TRBJ2-7, the V gene TRBV29-1, with D possibly being TRBD1 (6 bases). Input material: blood. This clonotype was obtained from a woman between 18 and 30 years old in good health. The CDR3 spells CSVRTDYEQYF. The CDR3 coding sequence is TGCAGCGTTCGGACAGACTACGAGCAGTACTTC.